These T cell receptor beta chains were read from a single sample in a study of T cells in Graves' hyperthyroidism and ophthalmopathy. TCRdb passed the multiplex PCR reads through MiXCR, listing each CDR3 protein once. The repertoire holds about 740,000 distinct CDR3 sequences, with 14% as singletons. What was sequenced was blood. All receptors come from a woman aged 18-35 years with Graves' hyperthyroidism. Each CDR3 is given with its conserved first and last residue. The order of the fields is J gene, V gene, CDR3 protein.

J gene: TRBJ1-3; V gene: TRBV7-6; CDR3 protein: CASSLANRGTGNTIYF
J gene: TRBJ2-1; V gene: TRBV27; CDR3 protein: CASRGGGGPSNEQFF
J gene: TRBJ2-1; V gene: TRBV4-3; CDR3 protein: CASSQLWTQTDPRYNEQFF
J gene: TRBJ1-6; V gene: TRBV5-8; CDR3 protein: CASSLKRAALDNSPLHF
J gene: TRBJ2-3; V gene: TRBV7-3; CDR3 protein: CASSIQGDTQYF
J gene: TRBJ2-3; V gene: TRBV29-1; CDR3 protein: CSATGTGVTDTQYF
J gene: TRBJ2-1; V gene: TRBV6-1; CDR3 protein: CASSRGGPRVPYNEQFF
J gene: TRBJ2-7; V gene: TRBV6-2/TRBV6-3; CDR3 protein: CASSYSRWSEQYF
J gene: TRBJ2-7; V gene: TRBV7-2; CDR3 protein: CASSSRGGANLYEQYF
J gene: TRBJ1-1; V gene: TRBV5-4; CDR3 protein: CASSTARVEMNTEAFF
J gene: TRBJ2-1; V gene: TRBV7-9; CDR3 protein: CASSLDPSGASEQFF
J gene: TRBJ2-3; V gene: TRBV18; CDR3 protein: CASSLALEDTQYF
J gene: TRBJ1-3; V gene: TRBV29-1; CDR3 protein: CSGAGGTGNTIYF
J gene: TRBJ1-2; V gene: TRBV20-1; CDR3 protein: CSARDRGFGYTF
J gene: TRBJ2-7; V gene: TRBV30; CDR3 protein: CAWSGASYEQYF